This is a list of T cell receptor beta chains from one sample in a study of blood T cell repertoires in COVID-19. TCRdb's copy holds only in-frame clones and misses some; the assay was immunoSEQ multiplex PCR. The sample contains about 250,000 clones, about 88% of which appear only once. Sequenced material: PBMCs or T cells enriched from blood (not recorded which). These receptors originate from a woman aged 45-65 years who had recovered from COVID-19. The CDR3 runs from the conserved cysteine through the conserved F or W. Fields, in order: D gene, V gene, J gene, clone size, CDR3 protein, CDR3 DNA. The D gene is left open where the match is weak. Size tells how often a clone was seen (once, few, many) or the class of an expanded clone, and some rows leave it out.

d_gene: -; v_gene: TRBV2; j_gene: TRBJ1-2; abundance: -; CDR3aa: CASRRTADYGYTF; CDR3nt: TGTGCCAGCCGACGGACAGCCGACTATGGCTACACCTTC
d_gene: TRBD2; v_gene: TRBV27; j_gene: TRBJ2-1; abundance: once; CDR3aa: CASSLAGPYNEQFF; CDR3nt: TGTGCCAGCAGTCTAGCGGGACCCTACAATGAGCAGTTCTTC
d_gene: TRBD1; v_gene: TRBV6-5; j_gene: TRBJ1-5; abundance: few; CDR3aa: CASKRTGARQPQHF; CDR3nt: TGTGCCAGCAAAAGGACAGGGGCTAGGCAGCCCCAGCATTTT
d_gene: -; v_gene: TRBV5-6; j_gene: TRBJ1-1; abundance: -; CDR3aa: CASSLGPGLANTEAFF; CDR3nt: TGTGCCAGCAGCTTGGGACCGGGGTTGGCGAACACTGAAGCTTTCTTT
d_gene: TRBD1; v_gene: TRBV6-5; j_gene: TRBJ1-2; abundance: -; CDR3aa: CASSPTGNYGYTF; CDR3nt: TGTGCCAGCAGTCCGACAGGGAACTATGGCTACACCTTC
d_gene: TRBD2; v_gene: TRBV7-8; j_gene: TRBJ2-1; abundance: -; CDR3aa: CASSSLAGGPKLFF; CDR3nt: TGTGCCAGCAGCTCGTTAGCGGGAGGGCCCAAGTTGTTCTTC
d_gene: TRBD2; v_gene: TRBV9; j_gene: TRBJ2-1; abundance: -; CDR3aa: CASSVRLAGYNEQFF; CDR3nt: TGTGCCAGCAGCGTAAGACTAGCGGGGTACAATGAGCAGTTCTTC
d_gene: -; v_gene: TRBV9; j_gene: TRBJ1-1; abundance: -; CDR3aa: CASSVVLGNTEAFF; CDR3nt: TGTGCCAGCAGCGTAGTACTGGGCAACACTGAAGCTTTCTTT
d_gene: TRBD1; v_gene: TRBV19; j_gene: TRBJ2-4; abundance: -; CDR3aa: CASRMDRERNIQYF; CDR3nt: TGTGCCAGTAGGATGGACAGGGAGCGGAACATTCAGTACTTC
d_gene: -; v_gene: TRBV9; j_gene: TRBJ2-5; abundance: -; CDR3aa: CASSGRLGSAETQYF; CDR3nt: TGTGCCAGCAGCGGGAGGTTGGGCTCGGCGGAGACCCAGTACTTC
d_gene: TRBD1; v_gene: TRBV18; j_gene: TRBJ1-2; abundance: -; CDR3aa: CASSPTGTGHGYTF; CDR3nt: TGTGCCAGCTCGCCCACCGGGACAGGGCATGGCTACACCTTC
d_gene: -; v_gene: TRBV5-5; j_gene: TRBJ1-5; abundance: -; CDR3aa: CASSLEGGNQPQHF; CDR3nt: TGTGCCAGCAGCTTGGAGGGAGGGAATCAGCCCCAGCATTTT
d_gene: TRBD2; v_gene: TRBV7-9; j_gene: TRBJ2-7; abundance: -; CDR3aa: CASSPPFREGPKQYF; CDR3nt: TGTGCCAGCAGTCCTCCTTTTCGGGAGGGCCCTAAGCAGTACTTC